This TCR beta chain was recorded in a study of Tregs in tolerant kidney transplant recipients. This table comes from immunoSEQ multiplex PCR, and its TCRdb copy is limited to in-frame clones, with some not included. The sample carries 90,000 to 120,000 clones, 90% recorded once. V trimming: 8 bases; J trimming: 6 bases; junction bases outside the gene matches: 9. CDR3 length: 13 residues. CDR1 and CDR2 (germline): MNHEY, SMNVEV (reference sequence). The TCR was taken from a human donor who received a combined kidney and bone marrow transplant. Sequencing was performed on CD4+ T cells from blood, taken before the transplant. V and J are TRBV27 and TRBJ1-2; TRBD1 aligns across 7 bases. The CDR3 region has the DNA TGTGCCAGCCGTAGAGGGGGCGCTGATGGCTACACCTTC. Translating it yields CASRRGGADGYTF.